This note documents a single T cell receptor (beta chain) sequence. What it recognizes is unknown. The PCR used 60 Vbeta and 13 Jbeta primers. Generated by immunoSEQ multiplex PCR, the TCRdb table keeps only in-frame clones and is missing some. The repertoire holds about 180,000 clones, with roughly four fifths as singletons. This CDR3 region has 14 residues. With 4 bases removed from V and 2 bases from J, the gap between germline ends came to 11 bases. Per the germline V gene, CDR1 is SGHDN and CDR2 is FVKESK. The record originates from a study of cytomegalovirus exposure and HLA in healthy donors. Notes on the study in general: Earlier analysis found most TCR beta V segments productive about 87% or about 30% of the time. HLA restriction was apparent for most CMV-associated TCR beta chains in a later analysis. Follow-up analysis later connected one missense variant in DCLRE1C with trimming of TCR beta V- and J-genes. In a later analysis, at a false discovery rate of 0.05, roughly 16,000 TCR beta sequences matched HLA alleles.

The gene calls are TRBV14 and TRBJ2-5, with a possible D match to TRBD2 (6 bases). This receptor was obtained from a woman in her twenties or thirties in good health and CMV-seronegative. Specimen: PBMCs. CDR3 nucleotide sequence: TGTGCCAGCAGCCCTGGACTACCGCAAGAGACCCAGTACTTC. Translation gives CASSPGLPQETQYF.